The source of this T cell receptor (beta chain) is a study of blood T cell repertoires in COVID-19. For the study at large: Samples representing acute and convalescent COVID-19 were sourced from the United States, Italy and Spain. Sources were T cells, B-cell-depleted T cells, or PBMCs; the material itself was cDNA or gDNA.

The protocol was immunoSEQ multiplex PCR, while the TCRdb copy is restricted to in-frame clones and leaves out a portion. This sample has some 150,000 clones, with 65% to 85% found just once. Germline values: CDR1 LNHNV, CDR2 YYDKDF (reference sequence). This CDR3 region has 14 residues. Trimming removed 1 base at V and 0 bases at J, with 7 bases between. Specimen: peripheral blood. The chain uses TRBV15 and TRBJ2-7; D uncertain. The sequence was obtained from a woman older than 75 with acute or convalescent COVID-19. This chain's CDR3 is CATSRGLNSYEQYF. In DNA form, the CDR3 reads TGTGCCACCAGCAGAGGGCTGAACTCCTACGAGCAGTACTTC.